This TCR beta chain was retrieved from a study of T cells in Graves' hyperthyroidism and ophthalmopathy. Overall study results and limits: A median around 6 months before onset, the model predicted ophthalmopathy.

Trimming shortened V by 3 bases and J by 7 bases, and 7 bases separated the two germline ends. The CDR3 is 12 residues long. Germline V gene sequence: CDR1 MNHEY, CDR2 SMNVEV (reference sequence). TCR beta CDR3 sequences were amplified from RNA transcripts. The TCR CDR3 first-round RT-PCR relied on the HTBI primer set. In TCRdb, the multiplex PCR reads were re-called with MiXCR into one record per CDR3 protein. The sample yields about 180,000 distinct CDR3 sequences, 15% to 20% seen once. At least ten counts were recorded for this clonotype. Its antigen is as yet unknown. This TCR was sampled from a woman in her 50s with Graves' hyperthyroidism. Sequencing used blood. This chain joins TRBV27 and TRBJ1-5; D ambiguous. Written as DNA, the CDR3 is TGTGCCAGCAGTTTTTCGGGGCAGCCCCAGCATTTT. It is translated as CASSFSGQPQHF.